This T cell receptor (beta chain) appears in the sequencing data of a study of T cells in localized non-small cell lung cancer. Germline V lookup: CDR1 MNHNS, CDR2 SASEGT. This CDR3 is built from 15 residues. Trimming shortened V by 2 bases and J by 6 bases, and 14 bases separated the two germline ends. This clone showed up just once. Its matching antigen is unknown. Findings of the study overall: Uninvolved adjacent lung had more T cell clonality than any other tissue, topping tumor. The study linked higher blood T cell density to longer overall survival. Paired adjacent lung recovered a median roughly 54 of the top 100 tumor clones.

Using immunoSEQ multiplex PCR, the repertoire was profiled, and TCRdb retains in-frame clones only, with some absent. The table lists around 140,000 clones, roughly nine tenths of them singletons. This specimen consisted of peripheral blood, obtained before any cancer treatment. The sequence was obtained from an older female donor with stage I lung adenocarcinoma. The chain combines TRBV6-1 with TRBJ1-5; D gene uncertain. DNA for the CDR3: TGTGCCAGCAGTGAAACCGGGGTTATAGGTCAGCCCCAGCATTTT. It encodes CASSETGVIGQPQHF.